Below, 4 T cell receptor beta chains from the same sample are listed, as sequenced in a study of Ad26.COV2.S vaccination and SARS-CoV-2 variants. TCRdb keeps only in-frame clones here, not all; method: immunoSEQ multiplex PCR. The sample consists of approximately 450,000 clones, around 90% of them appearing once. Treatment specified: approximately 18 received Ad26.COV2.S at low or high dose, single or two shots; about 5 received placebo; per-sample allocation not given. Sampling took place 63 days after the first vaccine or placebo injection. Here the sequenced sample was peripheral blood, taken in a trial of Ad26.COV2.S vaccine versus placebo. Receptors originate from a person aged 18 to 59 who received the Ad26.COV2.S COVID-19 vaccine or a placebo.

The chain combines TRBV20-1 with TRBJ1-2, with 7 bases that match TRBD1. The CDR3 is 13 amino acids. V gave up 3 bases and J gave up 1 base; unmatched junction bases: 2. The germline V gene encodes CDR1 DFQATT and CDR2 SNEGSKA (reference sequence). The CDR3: CSASDRDNYGYTF. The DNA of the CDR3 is TGCAGTGCTAGTGACAGGGATAACTATGGCTACACCTTC.

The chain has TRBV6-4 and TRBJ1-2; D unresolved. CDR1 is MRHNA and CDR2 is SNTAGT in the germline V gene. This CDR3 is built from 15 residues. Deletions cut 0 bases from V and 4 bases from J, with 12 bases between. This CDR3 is CASSDSGGPSYGYTF. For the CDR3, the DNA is TGTGCCAGCAGTGACTCGGGAGGGCCATCCTATGGCTACACCTTC.

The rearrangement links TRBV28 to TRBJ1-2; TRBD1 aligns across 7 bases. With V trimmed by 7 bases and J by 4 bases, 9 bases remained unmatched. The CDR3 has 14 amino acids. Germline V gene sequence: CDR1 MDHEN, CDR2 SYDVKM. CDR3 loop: CASKLSGQLYGYTF. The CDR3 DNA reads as TGTGCCAGCAAGCTGTCGGGACAGCTCTATGGCTACACCTTC.

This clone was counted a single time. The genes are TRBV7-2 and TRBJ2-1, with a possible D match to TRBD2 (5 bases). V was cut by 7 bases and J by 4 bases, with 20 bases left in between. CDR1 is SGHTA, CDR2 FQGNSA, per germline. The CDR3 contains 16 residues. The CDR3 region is CASNQFLAAEYNEQFF. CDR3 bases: TGTGCCAGCAACCAGTTTCTAGCCGCAGAATACAATGAGCAGTTCTTC.